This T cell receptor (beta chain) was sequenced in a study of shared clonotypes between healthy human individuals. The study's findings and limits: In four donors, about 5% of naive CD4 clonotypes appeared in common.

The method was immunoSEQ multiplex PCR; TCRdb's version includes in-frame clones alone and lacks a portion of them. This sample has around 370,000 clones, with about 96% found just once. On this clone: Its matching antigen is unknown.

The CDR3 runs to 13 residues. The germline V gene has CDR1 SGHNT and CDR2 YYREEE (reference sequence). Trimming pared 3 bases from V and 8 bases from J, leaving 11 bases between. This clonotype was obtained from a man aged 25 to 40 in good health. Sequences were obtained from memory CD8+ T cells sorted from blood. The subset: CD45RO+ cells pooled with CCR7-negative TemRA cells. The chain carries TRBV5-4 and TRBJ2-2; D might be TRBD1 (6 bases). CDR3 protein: CASSYHGTGELFF. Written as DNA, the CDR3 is TGTGCCAGCAGCTACCACGGGACAGGGGAGCTGTTTTTT.